The clone carrying this T cell receptor beta chain was counted many times. Its specificity is not known. TCRdb analysed the multiplex PCR reads with MiXCR anew, one entry per CDR3 protein. The sample contains some 83,000 distinct CDR3 sequences, 15% to 20% of which appear only once. This entry belongs to a study of breast tumors, draining lymph nodes, adjacent tissues. Breast cancer patients provided tissue from their axillary draining lymph nodes. Germline CDR1 reads DFQATT; CDR2 reads SNEGSKA (reference sequence). V gave up 2 bases and J gave up 5 bases, with 6 bases separating them. The CDR3 loop spans 11 amino acids. Study-level findings and limits: Data only fit, rather than demonstrated, lymph node origin of most tumor T cells. Findings are consistent with lymph node origin and intratumoral expansion of most tumor T cells. Tumors had less TCR diversity than lymph nodes, more than nontumor tissue. Tumor and nontumor repertoires were significantly more similar in luminal-like than in basal-like breast cancer.

This clonotype originated in a female donor with breast cancer. Some clones in this sample may be carry-over from other donors' samples. Sequenced: axillary lymph node tissue. The chain combines TRBV20-1 with TRBJ2-5; D call uncertain. The CDR3 nucleotides read TGCAGTGCTAGAATAGGGGAGACCCAGTACTTC. It translates to CSARIGETQYF.